These 30 T cell receptor beta chains originate from one sample sequenced in a study of T cells in Graves' hyperthyroidism and ophthalmopathy. Amplification of TCR beta CDR3 regions used RNA as the template. Carried out on the TCR CDR3, a first-round RT-PCR used the HTBI primer set. TCRdb reprocessed the multiplex PCR reads with MiXCR, giving one entry per CDR3 protein. This table holds about 840,000 distinct CDR3 sequences, 38% found once. Sample: blood. The receptors were sampled from a man younger than 30 with Graves' hyperthyroidism.

On this clonotype itself: A read error may explain this, as a much larger clone is one base away. V gene TRBV2 combines with J gene TRBJ1-3; unclear D gene. This CDR3 spans 13 amino acids. Trimming left V 6 bases short and J 2 bases short, with 8 bases between. CDR1 SNHLY and CDR2 FYNNEI come from the germline V gene. CDR3 bases: TGTGCCAGCAGCGGACGCCCTGGAAACACCATATATTTT. Protein sequence: CASSGRPGNTIYF.

V and J are TRBV12-3 or TRBV12-4 and TRBJ2-7; D is undetermined. V lost 3 bases, J lost 3 bases, and 9 bases lay in between. The CDR3 covers 13 residues. CDR3 amino acids: CASSFRGNYEQYF. The CDR3 region has the DNA TGTGCCAGCAGTTTCCGCGGAAACTACGAGCAGTACTTC.

This clonotype was seen ten or more times. The rearrangement joins TRBV20-1 to TRBJ2-6; 9 bases align to TRBD1. The germline V gene encodes CDR1 DFQATT and CDR2 SNEGSKA (reference sequence). Unmatched junction bases numbered 6, after V lost 2 bases and J lost 4 bases. This CDR3 spans 16 amino acids. The chain's CDR3 is CSARKQGAVGANVLTF. CDR3 DNA sequence: TGCAGTGCTAGAAAACAGGGGGCGGTCGGGGCCAACGTCCTGACTTTC.

The J gene is TRBJ1-5, the V gene TRBV19, with TRBD1 identical over 7 bases. Germline trimming cut 5 bases from V and 0 bases from J; bases unmatched to any gene: 19. The CDR3 is 20 amino acids. Per germline, CDR1 LNHDA and CDR2 SQIVND (reference sequence). The DNA for the CDR3 is TGTGCCAGTAGTCGCCCGACAGGGCGAGGTACCCCTTATAGCAATCAGCCCCAGCATTTT. Its protein product is CASSRPTGRGTPYSNQPQHF.

This clonotype was picked up many times. The chain employs TRBV10-3 and TRBJ2-2, with TRBD1 matching over 7 bases. The germline V gene has CDR1 ENHRY and CDR2 SYGVKD. The CDR3 loop spans 15 amino acids. Germline trimming cut 5 bases from V and 1 base from J; bases unmatched to any gene: 4. In DNA form, the CDR3 reads TGTGCCATCAGTTTCCGGGACAGGAACACCGGGGAGCTGTTTTTT. Protein: CAISFRDRNTGELFF.

This clonotype appeared many times. This rearrangement joins TRBV20-1 to TRBJ1-1; weak D call: TRBD1 (6 bases). CDR3 length: 14 residues. V was trimmed by 2 bases and J by 2 bases, leaving 12 bases between them. The germline CDR1 and CDR2 sequences are DFQATT and SNEGSKA (reference sequence). The CDR3 protein is CSARWGQINTEAFF. The DNA for the CDR3 is TGCAGTGCTAGATGGGGGCAGATCAACACTGAAGCTTTCTTT.

V is TRBV19 and J is TRBJ2-5, with D hard to call. There are 13 residues in the CDR3. V was pared by 3 bases and J by 2 bases, with 7 bases between. In germline, CDR1 is LNHDA, CDR2 SQIVND (reference sequence). The CDR3 coding sequence is TGTGCCAGTAGTATGGAAGCTCAAGAGACCCAGTACTTC. Translating it yields CASSMEAQETQYF.

The V gene is TRBV6-5, the J gene TRBJ2-5, with 8 bases lining up with TRBD1. Germline assignment: CDR1 MNHEY and CDR2 SVGAGI. V shed 2 bases and J 0 bases; nucleotides not matched to a gene: 5. This CDR3 contains 16 residues. The DNA of the CDR3 is TGTGCCAGCAGTTACGAGTCAGGGGGCGACCAAGAGACCCAGTACTTC. Translation: CASSYESGGDQETQYF.

The rearrangement joins TRBV4-3 to TRBJ1-3; D unclear. Germline CDR1 LGHNA, CDR2 YSLEER. The V end lost 0 bases, the J end lost 1 base, and 4 bases lay between the germline ends. This CDR3 spans 14 amino acids. The CDR3 protein is CASSQDGSGNTIYF. The CDR3 region has the DNA TGCGCCAGCAGCCAAGATGGGTCTGGAAACACCATATATTTT.

This clonotype was seen many times. V usage is TRBV12-3 or TRBV12-4 and J usage is TRBJ1-2; TRBD1 matches 7 bases. Unmatched junction bases numbered 6, after V lost 6 bases and J lost 8 bases. The CDR3 loop spans 12 amino acids. This CDR3 is CASSTTGDGYTF. CDR3 nucleotide sequence: TGTGCCAGCAGCACAACAGGGGACGGCTACACCTTC.

This clonotype was picked up a small number of times. This chain joins TRBV7-9 and TRBJ2-7; TRBD2 matches at 8 bases. The V segment lost 3 bases and the J segment 2 bases; nucleotides outside the gene matches: 6. This CDR3 is 15 amino acids long. CDR1 is SEHNR, CDR2 FQNEAQ, per germline (reference sequence). Written as DNA, the CDR3 is TGTGCCAGCAGCTTGGCTCACGGGAGGGCCTACGAGCAGTACTTC. It specifies CASSLAHGRAYEQYF.

Ten or more counts support this clonotype. CDR3 loop: CSVGVRPPYEQYF. CDR3 bases: TGCAGCGTTGGGGTCAGACCCCCCTACGAGCAGTACTTC. The gene calls are TRBV29-1 and TRBJ2-7; no firm D call. Germline V gene lookup returns CDR1 SQVTM and CDR2 ANQGSEA. Between the trimmed V and J ends, which lost 4 bases and 2 bases, there was a span of 12 bases. This CDR3 has 13 residues.

The rearrangement uses TRBV19 and TRBJ2-5; TRBD1 matches at 7 bases. CDR1 is LNHDA, CDR2 SQIVND, per germline (reference sequence). CDR3 length equals 14 residues. The V segment lost 6 bases and the J segment 4 bases; nucleotides outside the gene matches: 8. The CDR3 DNA follows: TGTGCCAGTAGCCCTACAGGGACAGTAGAGACCCAGTACTTC. Translated, it gives CASSPTGTVETQYF.

The CDR3 nucleotides read TGTGCCAGCAGGTTGGGTACAGGGGGCGTCGAGACCCAGTACTTC. Encoded protein: CASRLGTGGVETQYF. V and J are TRBV11-1 and TRBJ2-5; 9 bases are a match to TRBD1. Germline V gives CDR1 SGHAT, CDR2 FQDESV (reference sequence). Losses at the gene ends were 6 bases for V and 5 bases for J; bases not matched to a gene: 10. The CDR3 length is 15 residues.

The chain is built from TRBV6-5 and TRBJ2-7, with unresolved D. V was cut by 4 bases and J by 5 bases, with 15 bases left in between. The length of the CDR3 is 14 residues. CDR1 is MNHEY and CDR2 is SVGAGI in the germline V gene. CDR3: CASSLRPESHEQYF. CDR3 bases: TGTGCCAGCAGTTTACGGCCGGAGAGCCACGAGCAGTACTTC.

The chain employs TRBV29-1 and TRBJ2-7; the D gene is possibly TRBD2 (5 bases). Trimming stripped 8 bases from V and 7 bases from J, with 15 bases between. This CDR3 comprises 11 residues. The germline CDR1 and CDR2 sequences are SQVTM and ANQGSEA. CDR3 protein: CSSASSGEQYF. The DNA for the CDR3 is TGCAGCTCAGCTAGCTCCGGGGAGCAGTACTTC.

Concerning this clonotype itself: A much larger clone lies a single base off, so this may be a read error. The chain recombines TRBV9 with TRBJ1-4; TRBD1 is a possible D gene (6 bases). The length of the CDR3 is 14 residues. Germline assignment: CDR1 SGDLS and CDR2 YYNGEE. The V end was cut by 9 bases, the J end by 4 bases, with 16 bases between. CDR3 DNA: TGTGCCAACAGTTCGACAGGAAATAATGAAAAACTGTTTTTT. This translates into CANSSTGNNEKLFF.

The J gene is TRBJ1-5, the V gene TRBV11-3, with D maybe TRBD1 (5 bases). The length of the CDR3 is 15 residues. CDR1 SGHNT and CDR2 YENEEA come from the germline V gene. Deletions cut 3 bases from V and 5 bases from J, with 14 bases between. CDR3 in amino acids: CASSLGRDPYQPQHF. CDR3 in DNA: TGTGCCAGCAGCTTGGGCAGGGACCCGTATCAGCCCCAGCATTTT. The whole variable domain, remainder taken from reference TRBV11-3 and TRBJ1-5, is EAGVVQSPRYKIIEKKQPVAFWCNPISGHNTLYWYLQNLGQGPELLIRYENEEAVDDSQLPKDRFSAERLKGVDSTLKIQPAELGDSAVYLCASSLGRDPYQPQHFGDGTRLSIL.

The chain has TRBV29-1 and TRBJ2-6, with D tentatively TRBD1 (5 bases). The CDR3 has 14 residues. Germline CDR1 and CDR2: SQVTM and ANQGSEA. The CDR3 DNA is TGCAGTTCAAGGGGCTTTTCTGGGGCCAACGTCCTGACTTTC. Amino acid sequence: CSSRGFSGANVLTF.

Concerning this clonotype: Given a much more abundant clone one base away, this may be a read error. The CDR3 loop reads CASSLQGIHEQYF. CDR3 DNA: TGTGCCAGCAGCCTACAGGGAATTCACGAGCAGTACTTC. V and J are TRBV7-9 and TRBJ2-7; perhaps TRBD1 as D (6 bases). Trimming took 5 bases from V and 5 from J, leaving 13 bases between them. Germline-derived CDR1 and CDR2 are SEHNR and FQNEAQ (reference sequence). The CDR3 loop spans 13 amino acids. The variable domain in full, completed from reference TRBV7-9 and TRBJ2-7, reads DTGVSQNPRHKITKRGQNVTFRCDPISEHNRLYWYRQTLGQGPEFLTYFQNEAQLEKSRLLSDRFSAERPKGSFSTLEIQRTEQGDSAMYLCASSLQGIHEQYFGPGTRLTVT.

This clonotype has only a few counts. The rearrangement joins TRBV19 to TRBJ1-5, with D tentatively TRBD1 (6 bases). The CDR3 is 17 residues long. Germline assignment: CDR1 LNHDA and CDR2 SQIVND (reference sequence). With 1 base removed from V and 4 bases from J, the gap between germline ends came to 17 bases. The CDR3 spells CASSIAYRRQVNQPQHF. CDR3 DNA sequence: TGTGCCAGTAGTATAGCCTACAGGAGACAGGTTAATCAGCCCCAGCATTTT.

Many counts were recorded for this clonotype. The rearrangement uses TRBV11-2 and TRBJ2-6, with no clear D. Trimming cost V 8 bases and J 0 bases, with 2 bases left between them. This CDR3 is built from 12 residues. The germline CDR1 and CDR2 sequences are SGHAT and FQNNGV. The CDR3 DNA reads TGTGCCAGCTACTCTGGGGCCAACGTCCTGACTTTC. This sequence encodes CASYSGANVLTF.

The gene calls are TRBV7-2 and TRBJ2-2; D remains unclear. Trimming pared 6 bases from V and 5 bases from J, leaving 16 bases between. This CDR3 is built from 15 residues. The germline V gene has CDR1 SGHTA and CDR2 FQGNSA. The DNA of the CDR3 is TGTGCCAGCAGTAAAGGGCCTTATGCTACCGGGGAGCTGTTTTTT. Amino acids: CASSKGPYATGELFF.

A remark on this clonotype: A much larger clone lies one base from this, so it may be a read error. This CDR3 reads CASSFVLGPYEQYF. The CDR3 nucleotides read TGTGCCAGCAGCTTCGTTCTGGGGCCCTACGAGCAGTACTTC. The chain is built from TRBV7-9 and TRBJ2-7; possible D gene TRBD1, 5 bases. With 3 bases removed from V and 2 bases from J, the gap between germline ends came to 11 bases. CDR1 and CDR2 from the germline V gene are SEHNR and FQNEAQ (reference sequence). The CDR3 consists of 14 residues. The full variable domain, its missing parts supplied by reference TRBV7-9 and TRBJ2-7, is DTGVSQNPRHKITKRGQNVTFRCDPISEHNRLYWYRQTLGQGPEFLTYFQNEAQLEKSRLLSDRFSAERPKGSFSTLEIQRTEQGDSAMYLCASSFVLGPYEQYFGPGTRLTVT.

This clonotype was observed a few times. The CDR3 bases are TGTGCCAGCAGCTTAGGGGGGGGCTACCCCGAGCAGTACTTC. This codes for CASSLGGGYPEQYF. J is TRBJ2-7 and V is TRBV7-9; TRBD2 might be the D (7 bases). From germline, CDR1 is SEHNR and CDR2 FQNEAQ (reference sequence). V was pared by 1 base and J by 6 bases, with 13 bases between. This CDR3 is built from 14 residues.

At least ten counts were recorded for this clonotype. The genes are TRBV29-1 and TRBJ2-7, with 10 bases aligning to TRBD2. The CDR3 length is 13 residues. Germline CDR1 is SQVTM and CDR2 is ANQGSEA. V gave up 7 bases and J gave up 4 bases; unmatched junction bases: 7. CDR3 loop: CSGVQAGGYEQYF. The DNA for the CDR3 is TGCAGCGGGGTACAAGCGGGAGGGTACGAGCAGTACTTC.

The chain links TRBV6-5 to TRBJ2-2, with D unresolved. Germline V gene sequence: CDR1 MNHEY, CDR2 SVGAGI. Trimming removed 0 bases at V and 5 bases at J, with 4 bases between. This CDR3 comprises 13 residues. CDR3: CASSYSITGELFF. CDR3 nucleotide sequence: TGTGCCAGCAGTTACTCGATAACCGGGGAGCTGTTTTTT.

The chain employs TRBV7-2 and TRBJ1-1; TRBD1 matches at 8 bases. V lost 3 bases, J lost 6 bases, and 6 bases stayed unmatched. The CDR3 is made up of 14 amino acids. The germline gives CDR1 SGHTA, CDR2 FQGNSA. The CDR3 region is CASSFQGAAAEAFF. CDR3 bases: TGTGCCAGCAGCTTCCAGGGGGCTGCGGCTGAAGCTTTCTTT.

Concerning this clonotype: One end of the junction is discordant with germline, which a read error may explain. The CDR3 sequence: CASSLIQTGQETQYF. As DNA, the CDR3 is TGCGCCAGCAGCCTGATCCAGACAGGGCAAGAGACCCAGTACTTC. The J gene is TRBJ2-5, the V gene TRBV7-9; 7 nucleotides align to TRBD1. This CDR3 is 15 amino acids long. The germline CDR1 and CDR2 sequences are SEHNR and FQNEAQ (reference sequence). The whole variable domain, filled in from reference TRBV7-9 and TRBJ2-5, reads DTGVSQNPRHKITKRGQNVTFRCDPISEHNRLYWYRQTLGQGPEFLTYFQNEAQLEKSRLLSDRFSAERPKGSFSTLEIQRTEQGDSAMYLCASSLIQTGQETQYFGPGTRLLVL.

The gene calls are TRBV7-2 and TRBJ1-2; 8 bases fit TRBD1. Trimming at V came to 5 bases and at J to 1 base, leaving 3 bases not matched to a gene. The CDR3 covers 14 residues. Per germline, CDR1 SGHTA and CDR2 FQGNSA. This chain's CDR3 is CASSRDRNNYGYTF. DNA for the CDR3: TGTGCCAGCAGCAGGGACAGGAATAACTATGGCTACACCTTC.